In this sample, the clone carrying this TCR beta chain turned up many times. The sample holds other DNA sequences that translate to the same CDR3. The Seattle patients, enrolled during active infection, were followed longitudinally. This sample stems from a study of blood T cell repertoires in COVID-19. Turning to the study itself: Some COVID-19 samples were acute and others convalescent; all came from the United States, Italy and Spain. The analysed material was cDNA or gDNA that came from T cells, B-cell-depleted T cells, or PBMCs.

Under the authors' procedure: From reference gene primer amplification, estimates of nucleated cell counts were derived. Assay: immunoSEQ multiplex PCR; the TCRdb copy retains only in-frame clones and omits some. D and trimming come from the DNA, and the V and J calls and clone size come from that table. The sample yields about 220,000 clones, more than 75% seen once. Material for sequencing was peripheral blood. The receptor was derived from an older woman with COVID-19, enrolled during active disease.

The CDR3 nucleotides read TGTGCCAGCTCACCACTGGGACAGAATAATTCACCCCTCCACTTT. This codes for CASSPLGQNNSPLHF. The chain couples TRBV18 to TRBJ1-6; 7 bases map to TRBD1. Germline CDR1 and CDR2: KGHSH and LQKENI. Unmatched junction bases numbered 2, after V lost 1 base and J lost 5 bases. CDR3 length: 15 amino acids.